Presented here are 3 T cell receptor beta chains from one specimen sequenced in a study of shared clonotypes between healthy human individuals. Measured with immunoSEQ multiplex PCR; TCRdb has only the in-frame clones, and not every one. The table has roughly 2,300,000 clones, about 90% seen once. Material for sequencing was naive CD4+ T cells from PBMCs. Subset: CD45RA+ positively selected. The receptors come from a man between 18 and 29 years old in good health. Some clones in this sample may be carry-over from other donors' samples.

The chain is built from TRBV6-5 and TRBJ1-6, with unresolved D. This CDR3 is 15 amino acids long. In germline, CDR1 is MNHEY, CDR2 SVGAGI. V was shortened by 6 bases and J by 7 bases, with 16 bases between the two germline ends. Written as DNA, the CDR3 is TGTGCCAGCAGGCCCCAGGTTAACGCGAATTCACCCCTCCACTTT. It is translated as CASRPQVNANSPLHF.

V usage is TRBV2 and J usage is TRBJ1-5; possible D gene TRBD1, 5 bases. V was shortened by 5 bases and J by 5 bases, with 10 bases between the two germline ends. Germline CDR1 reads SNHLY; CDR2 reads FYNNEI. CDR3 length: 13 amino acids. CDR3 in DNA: TGTGCCAGCAGTTATACAGGAGATCAGCCCCAGCATTTT. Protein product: CASSYTGDQPQHF.

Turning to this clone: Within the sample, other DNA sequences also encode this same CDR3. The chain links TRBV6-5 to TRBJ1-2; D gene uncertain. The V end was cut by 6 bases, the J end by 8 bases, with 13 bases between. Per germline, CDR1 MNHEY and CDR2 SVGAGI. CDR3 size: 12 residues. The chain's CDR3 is CASSPTAGGYTF. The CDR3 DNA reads TGTGCCAGCAGCCCCACGGCCGGGGGCTACACCTTC.